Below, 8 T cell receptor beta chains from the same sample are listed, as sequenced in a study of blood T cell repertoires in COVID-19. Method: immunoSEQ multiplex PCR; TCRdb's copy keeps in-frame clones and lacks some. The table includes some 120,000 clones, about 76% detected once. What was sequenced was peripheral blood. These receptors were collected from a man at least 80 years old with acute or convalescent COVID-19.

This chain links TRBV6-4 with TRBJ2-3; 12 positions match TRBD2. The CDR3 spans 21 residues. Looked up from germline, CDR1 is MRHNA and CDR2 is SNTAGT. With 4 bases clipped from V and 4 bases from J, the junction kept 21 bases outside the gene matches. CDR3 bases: TGTGCCAGCAGTGGCTCCGAAGCAGGGCTAGCGGGGGGGCATTGGGCAGATACGCAGTATTTT. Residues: CASSGSEAGLAGGHWADTQYF.

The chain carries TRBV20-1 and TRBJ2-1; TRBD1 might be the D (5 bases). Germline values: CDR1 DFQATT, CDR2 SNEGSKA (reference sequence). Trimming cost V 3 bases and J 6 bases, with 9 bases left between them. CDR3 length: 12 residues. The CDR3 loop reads CSASRRVNEQFF. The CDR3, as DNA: TGCAGTGCTAGTCGCAGGGTCAATGAGCAGTTCTTC.

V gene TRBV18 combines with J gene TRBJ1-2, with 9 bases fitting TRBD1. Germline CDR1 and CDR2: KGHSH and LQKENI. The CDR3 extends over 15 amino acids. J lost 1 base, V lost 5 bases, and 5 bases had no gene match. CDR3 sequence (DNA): TGTGCCAGCTCATCCCGACAGGGGGATAACTATGGCTACACCTTC. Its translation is CASSSRQGDNYGYTF.

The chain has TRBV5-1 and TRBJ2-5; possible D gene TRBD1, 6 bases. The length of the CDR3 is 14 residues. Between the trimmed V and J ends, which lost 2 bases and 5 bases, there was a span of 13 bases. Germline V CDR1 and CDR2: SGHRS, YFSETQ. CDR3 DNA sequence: TGCGCCAGCAGCTTATTACAGGGACGGGAGACCCAGTACTTC. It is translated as CASSLLQGRETQYF.

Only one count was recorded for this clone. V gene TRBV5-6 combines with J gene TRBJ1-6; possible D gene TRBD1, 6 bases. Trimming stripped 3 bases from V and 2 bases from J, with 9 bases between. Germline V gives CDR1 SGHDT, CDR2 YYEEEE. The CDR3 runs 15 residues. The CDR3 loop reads CASSYGQTYNSPLHF. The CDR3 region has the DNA TGTGCCAGCAGCTATGGACAGACCTATAATTCACCCCTCCACTTT. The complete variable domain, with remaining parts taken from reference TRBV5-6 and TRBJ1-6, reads DAGVTQSPTHLIKTRGQQVTLRCSPKSGHDTVSWYQQALGQGPQFIFQYYEEEERQRGNFPDRFSGHQFPNYSSELNVNALLLGDSALYLCASSYGQTYNSPLHFGNGTRLTVT.

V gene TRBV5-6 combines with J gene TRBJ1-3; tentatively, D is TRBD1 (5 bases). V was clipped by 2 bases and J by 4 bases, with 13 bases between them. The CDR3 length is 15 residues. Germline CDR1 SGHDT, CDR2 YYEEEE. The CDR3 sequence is CASSFAQGLGNTIYF. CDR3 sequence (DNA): TGTGCCAGCAGCTTCGCTCAGGGTCTCGGAAACACCATATATTTT.

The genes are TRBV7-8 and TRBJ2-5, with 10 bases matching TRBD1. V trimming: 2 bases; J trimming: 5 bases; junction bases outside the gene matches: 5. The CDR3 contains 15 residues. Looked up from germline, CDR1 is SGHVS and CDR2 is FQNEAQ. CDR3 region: CASSLRDRGVETQYF. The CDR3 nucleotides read TGTGCCAGCAGCTTACGGGACAGGGGAGTGGAGACCCAGTACTTC.

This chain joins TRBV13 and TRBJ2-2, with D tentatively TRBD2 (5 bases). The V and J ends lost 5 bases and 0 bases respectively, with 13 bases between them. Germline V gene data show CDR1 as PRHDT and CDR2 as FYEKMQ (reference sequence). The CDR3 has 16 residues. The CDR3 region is CASSAGLRTNTGELFF. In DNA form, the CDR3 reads TGTGCCAGCAGCGCTGGACTGAGAACGAACACCGGGGAGCTGTTTTTT.